This is a list of T cell receptor beta chains from one sample in a study of Ad26.COV2.S vaccination and SARS-CoV-2 variants. Only in-frame clones appear in the TCRdb table, and some are missing; sequencing was by immunoSEQ multiplex PCR. The table includes about 320,000 clones, approximately 80% detected once. Sequencing used peripheral blood, obtained in a trial of Ad26.COV2.S vaccine versus placebo. Receptor source: a person between 18 and 65 years old who received the Ad26.COV2.S COVID-19 vaccine or a placebo. CDR3s include the opening cysteine and the closing phenylalanine or tryptophan. A D gene is named only where the DNA matches it firmly. Clone sizes are given selectively: once, few, many, or a class where the clone is expanded.

V	D	J	size	CDR3	DNA
TRBV7-8	-	TRBJ1-2	once	CASSFPVTF	TGTGCCAGCAGCTTCCCCGTCACCTTC
TRBV2	TRBD1	TRBJ1-2	-	CASVFTGEGYTF	TGTGCCAGCGTATTCACAGGGGAAGGCTACACCTTC
TRBV5-1	TRBD2	TRBJ2-5	-	CASSFSGQETQYF	TGCGCCAGCAGCTTTAGCGGGCAAGAGACCCAGTACTTC
TRBV6-1	TRBD2	TRBJ2-3	-	CASSDPISGGAESYTQYF	TGTGCCAGCAGTGATCCGATTAGCGGGGGGGCGGAGTCATATACGCAGTATTTT
TRBV5-6	-	TRBJ1-2	-	CASSLIGQHYGYTF	TGTGCCAGCAGCTTGATCGGACAGCACTATGGCTACACCTTC
TRBV6-5	-	TRBJ1-2	-	CASSFDSYGYTF	TGTGCCAGCAGTTTTGACAGCTATGGCTACACCTTC
TRBV15	-	TRBJ1-5	-	CATKRTDMVGNQPQHF	TGTGCCACCAAGAGAACGGACATGGTTGGGAATCAGCCCCAGCATTTT
TRBV7-3	-	TRBJ1-1	-	CASSFNPGREAFF	TGTGCCAGCAGCTTCAACCCGGGCAGAGAAGCTTTCTTT
TRBV29-1	-	TRBJ1-2	-	CSVAPALQGRDYGYTF	TGCAGCGTCGCCCCGGCCCTTCAGGGTCGCGACTATGGCTACACCTTC
TRBV3-1/TRBV3-2	-	TRBJ1-1	-	CASSQDVIWGARTEAFF	TGTGCCAGCAGCCAAGACGTCATTTGGGGGGCTCGCACTGAAGCTTTCTTT
TRBV7-2	TRBD2	TRBJ2-1	-	CASSPIILAGGRNEQFF	TGTGCCAGCAGCCCGATCATTCTAGCGGGGGGGCGGAATGAGCAGTTCTTC
TRBV4-2	TRBD2	TRBJ2-7	-	CASSQEVLAGAYEQYF	TGTGCCAGCAGCCAAGAAGTACTAGCGGGGGCCTACGAGCAGTACTTC
TRBV9	TRBD1	TRBJ2-7	-	CASSPAGTGGHEQYF	TGTGCCAGCAGCCCCGCCGGGACAGGGGGCCACGAGCAGTACTTC
TRBV11-2	TRBD2	TRBJ2-1	once	CASSPGLAGGAQFF	TGTGCCAGCAGCCCGGGACTAGCGGGGGGCGCGCAGTTCTTC
TRBV19	-	TRBJ2-2	-	CASSIGRLSGELFF	TGTGCCAGTAGTATCGGTCGGTTATCCGGGGAGCTGTTTTTT
TRBV5-1	-	TRBJ2-2	-	CASSLQGYTGELFF	TGCGCCAGCAGCTTACAGGGCTACACCGGGGAGCTGTTTTTT
TRBV10-3	-	TRBJ2-1	-	CAISESNGGAHNEQFF	TGTGCCATCAGTGAGTCGAACGGGGGAGCACACAATGAGCAGTTCTTC
TRBV12-3/TRBV12-4	-	TRBJ2-1	-	CATPLCEQFF	TGTGCCACCCCACTCTGTGAGCAGTTCTTC
TRBV1	-	TRBJ1-3	-	CTSSQVPGTHNTIYF	TGCACCAGCAGCCAAGTGCCCGGGACACATAACACCATATATTTT
TRBV5-1	TRBD1	TRBJ1-6	-	CASSNDRGGNSPLHF	TGCGCCAGCAGCAATGACAGGGGAGGAAATTCACCCCTCCACTTT
TRBV5-1	TRBD2	TRBJ2-5	-	CASSSPAGGAETQYF	TGCGCCAGCAGCTCCCCAGCGGGGGGGGCGGAGACCCAGTACTTC
TRBV29-1	-	TRBJ1-1	-	CSAARTAENTEAFF	TGCAGCGCCGCACGGACCGCTGAGAACACTGAAGCTTTCTTT
TRBV11-3	-	TRBJ2-5	-	CASSLEASQETQYF	TGTGCCAGCAGCTTAGAGGCCTCCCAAGAGACCCAGTACTTC
TRBV7-2	-	TRBJ1-5	-	CASSLIPRADYSNQPQHF	TGTGCCAGCAGCTTAATCCCCCGGGCTGATTATAGCAATCAGCCCCAGCATTTT
TRBV7-9	-	TRBJ2-1	-	CASSLVLSGEDNEQFF	TGTGCCAGCAGCTTAGTGTTGTCAGGGGAGGACAATGAGCAGTTCTTC
TRBV2	-	TRBJ2-7	few	CASSDGRGYEQYF	TGTGCCAGCAGTGATGGCAGGGGTTACGAGCAGTACTTC
TRBV9	-	TRBJ1-3	few	CASSVDTSGNTIYF	TGTGCCAGCAGCGTAGATACTTCTGGAAACACCATATATTTT
TRBV5-1	TRBD1	TRBJ2-1	-	CASSWGTGGNEQFF	TGCGCCAGCAGCTGGGGGACAGGGGGAAATGAGCAGTTCTTC
TRBV18	TRBD1	TRBJ1-1	-	CASSPGGGTGAFF	TGTGCCAGCTCACCAGGGGGAGGGACAGGAGCTTTCTTT
TRBV5-6	-	TRBJ1-3	-	CASSLRRDGSSGNTIYF	TGTGCCAGCAGCTTGAGGAGAGACGGTAGCTCTGGAAACACCATATATTTT
TRBV28	-	TRBJ2-7	-	CATGGSWAYEQYF	TGTGCCACCGGGGGCAGTTGGGCATACGAGCAGTACTTC
TRBV5-6	TRBD1	TRBJ2-2	-	CASSNLDRANTGELFF	TGTGCCAGCAGCAACTTGGACAGGGCGAACACCGGGGAGCTGTTTTTT
TRBV10-2	TRBD2	TRBJ2-5	-	CASKGLAYGETQYF	TGCGCCAGTAAGGGACTAGCCTACGGAGAGACCCAGTACTTC
TRBV4-1	-	TRBJ2-5	-	CASSQDQSGEETQYF	TGCGCCAGCAGCCAAGATCAATCTGGGGAAGAGACCCAGTACTTC
TRBV6-2/TRBV6-3	-	TRBJ2-7	-	CASSSQGGGRDEQYF	TGTGCCAGCAGTTCACAGGGAGGCGGTCGGGACGAGCAGTACTTC
TRBV13	TRBD1	TRBJ1-1	-	CASSHLGQGPEAFF	TGTGCCAGCAGCCACCTAGGACAGGGCCCTGAAGCTTTCTTT
TRBV7-2	-	TRBJ2-4	-	CASRGAGAVQYF	TGTGCCAGCAGAGGGGCAGGTGCCGTTCAGTACTTC
TRBV18	TRBD2	TRBJ2-5	-	CASSPVGGEETQYF	TGTGCCAGCTCACCAGTCGGGGGGGAAGAGACCCAGTACTTC
TRBV20-1	-	TRBJ1-2	few	CSAPANYGYTF	TGCAGTGCTCCGGCAAACTATGGCTACACCTTC
TRBV7-8	TRBD2	TRBJ2-1	few	CASSQPQGLAGGEQFF	TGTGCCAGCAGCCAGCCGCAGGGACTAGCGGGCGGTGAGCAGTTCTTC
TRBV28	TRBD1	TRBJ2-1	many	CASSLFEDRAYNEQFF	TGTGCCAGCAGTTTATTCGAGGACAGGGCCTACAATGAGCAGTTCTTC
TRBV19	-	TRBJ1-1	-	CASSISTGNTEAFF	TGTGCCAGTAGTATTTCTACAGGGAACACTGAAGCTTTCTTT
TRBV5-1	-	TRBJ1-2	-	CASSPQGESYGYTF	TGCGCCAGCAGCCCCCAGGGTGAAAGCTATGGCTACACCTTC
TRBV5-1	TRBD2	TRBJ2-3	-	CASSWLAGGTDTQYF	TGCGCCAGCAGCTGGCTAGCGGGGGGCACAGATACGCAGTATTTT
TRBV10-3	TRBD1	TRBJ1-5	-	CAIRGQGDQPQHF	TGTGCCATCAGGGGACAGGGAGATCAGCCCCAGCATTTT
TRBV5-1	TRBD1	TRBJ2-7	-	CASSPGQAPDISYEQYF	TGCGCCAGCAGTCCAGGACAGGCCCCCGACATCTCCTACGAGCAGTACTTC
TRBV14	-	TRBJ2-3	-	CASSQPTPRPEKDTQYF	TGTGCCAGCAGCCAACCAACCCCAAGACCAGAAAAAGATACGCAGTATTTT
TRBV7-2	TRBD1	TRBJ2-1	-	CASTRDRGEYNEQFF	TGTGCCAGCACGAGGGACAGGGGGGAGTACAATGAGCAGTTCTTC
TRBV19	-	TRBJ1-2	-	CASSIVATANYGYTF	TGTGCCAGTAGTATAGTCGCCACAGCGAACTATGGCTACACCTTC
TRBV13	TRBD1	TRBJ1-2	-	CASSFSDRLHGYTF	TGTGCCAGCAGCTTCTCGGACAGGCTGCATGGCTACACCTTC
TRBV14	-	TRBJ2-3	-	CASSQALGDTQYF	TGTGCCAGCAGCCAAGCCTTAGGAGATACGCAGTATTTT
TRBV28	-	TRBJ1-5	-	CASSLISRASNQPQHF	TGTGCCAGCAGTTTAATTTCCAGGGCTAGCAATCAGCCCCAGCATTTT